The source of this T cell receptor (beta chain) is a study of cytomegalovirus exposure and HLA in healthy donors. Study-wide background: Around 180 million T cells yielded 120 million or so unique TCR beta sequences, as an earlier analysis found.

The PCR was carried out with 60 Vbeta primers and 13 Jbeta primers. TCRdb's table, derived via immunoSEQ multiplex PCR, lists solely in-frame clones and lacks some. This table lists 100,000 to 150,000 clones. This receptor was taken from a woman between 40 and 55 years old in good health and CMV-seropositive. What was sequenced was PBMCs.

The CDR3 bases are TGTGCCAGCAGCTCGAAGACTATGATGCTAGCGGGAAACACCGGGGAGCTGTTTTTT. This encodes CASSSKTMMLAGNTGELFF. This chain links TRBV7-2 with TRBJ2-2, with TRBD2 identical over 9 bases. V gave up 4 bases and J gave up 2 bases; unmatched junction bases: 14. Germline V gene data show CDR1 as SGHTA and CDR2 as FQGNSA. The CDR3 spans 19 residues. Based on the CDR3 plus reference TRBV7-2 and TRBJ2-2, the full variable domain is GAGVSQSPSNKVTEKGKDVELRCDPISGHTALYWYRQSLGQGLEFLIYFQGNSAPDKSGLPSDRFSAERTGGSVSTLTIQRTQQEDSAVYLCASSSKTMMLAGNTGELFFGEGSRLTVL.